This T cell receptor (beta chain) derives from a study of graft-versus-host responses after intestinal transplantation. On the study more broadly: Recipients uniformly received anti-thymocyte globulin induction, followed by tacrolimus and steroids for roughly 3 years.

The CDR3 spans 17 residues. CDR1 is LGHNA, CDR2 YSLEER, per germline. V trimming: 4 bases; J trimming: 4 bases; junction bases outside the gene matches: 6. Tissue processing of the graft released intraepithelial and lamina propria lymphocytes from it. TCRdb's copy holds only in-frame clones and misses some; the assay was immunoSEQ multiplex PCR. The table shows about 15,000 clones, with about 55% occurring only once. The TCR comes from a human patient who received an intestinal transplant, so some T cells may come from the graft donor. Sequenced material: ileum tissue, taken 524 days after transplant. V gene TRBV4-3 combines with J gene TRBJ2-1, with 14 positions matching TRBD2. CDR3 sequence (DNA): TGCGCCAGCAGCCCCGGGACTAGCGGGGGCCCTTACAATGAGCAGTTCTTC. Translating it yields CASSPGTSGGPYNEQFF.